What follows are 23 T cell receptor beta chains derived from one specimen sequenced in a study of shared clonotypes between healthy human individuals. Measured with immunoSEQ multiplex PCR; TCRdb has only the in-frame clones, and not every one. Among 2,500,000 or so clones listed, about nine tenths were seen once. The sequenced material came from naive CD4+ T cells from PBMCs. Subset meaning: CD45RA+ positively selected. The receptors stem from a man younger than 35 in good health. Some clones in this sample may be carry-over from other donors' samples.

V gene TRBV5-4 combines with J gene TRBJ2-3; D is undetermined. Germline V gene data show CDR1 as SGHNT and CDR2 as YYREEE (reference sequence). The V end lost 2 bases, the J end lost 0 bases, and 10 bases lay between the germline ends. The length of the CDR3 is 15 residues. The CDR3 sequence: CASSLTADSTDTQYF. The CDR3 DNA is TGTGCCAGCAGCTTAACAGCCGACAGCACAGATACGCAGTATTTT.

The chain has TRBV9 and TRBJ1-3, with D unclear. Germline CDR1 SGDLS, CDR2 YYNGEE. The CDR3 length is 17 residues. Trimming cost V 4 bases and J 3 bases, with 20 bases left between them. CDR3 nucleotide sequence: TGTGCCAGCAGCCCAGCTACATATTCCAGAGGTGGAAACACCATATATTTT. It yields the protein CASSPATYSRGGNTIYF.

This clone showed up just once. This rearrangement joins TRBV11-2 to TRBJ2-1; 11 bases align to TRBD2. Losses at the gene ends were 0 bases for V and 2 bases for J; bases not matched to a gene: 12. Germline V gene data show CDR1 as SGHAT and CDR2 as FQNNGV. The CDR3 extends over 20 amino acids. CDR3 region: CASSLELLAGGPRAYNEQFF. The CDR3 DNA is TGTGCCAGCAGCTTAGAGTTATTAGCGGGAGGGCCGAGGGCCTACAATGAGCAGTTCTTC.

Note on this clone: The junction departs from germline at one end; a sequencing error may be responsible. Other DNA sequences within the sample encode an identical CDR3. The rearrangement uses TRBV9 and TRBJ2-2; 7 bases map to TRBD1. The length of the CDR3 is 15 residues. Germline CDR1 is SGDLS and CDR2 is YYNGEE. The CDR3 protein is CASSARQGYTGELFF. CDR3 coding DNA: TGTGCCAGCAGCGCCCGACAGGGATACACCGGAGAGCTGTTTTTT.

This sequence joins TRBV5-4 and TRBJ2-3; the match to TRBD2 covers 7 bases. The V gene's germline CDR1 is SGHNT and CDR2 YYREEE (reference sequence). V lost 3 bases and J lost 0; bases outside the gene matches: 7. There are 16 residues in the CDR3. The CDR3 DNA reads as TGTGCCAGCAGCTCCAAAGCGGGAAAAAGCACAGATACGCAGTATTTT. Translating gives CASSSKAGKSTDTQYF.

The chain employs TRBV28 and TRBJ1-2; D ambiguous. In germline, CDR1 is MDHEN, CDR2 SYDVKM. V lost 6 bases and J 0 bases, leaving 14 bases between the germline ends. The CDR3 loop spans 15 amino acids. The CDR3 region is CASRPNKASNYGYTF. CDR3 DNA sequence: TGTGCCAGCAGACCCAACAAAGCCTCTAACTATGGCTACACCTTC.

This clone came up a few times. V and J are TRBV2 and TRBJ1-2; no reliable D call. The V and J ends lost 4 bases and 0 bases respectively, with 12 bases between them. Germline-derived CDR1 and CDR2 are SNHLY and FYNNEI. CDR3 size: 15 residues. This CDR3 reads CASSVGSGANYGYTF. The CDR3 DNA follows: TGTGCCAGCAGTGTGGGGTCTGGCGCTAACTATGGCTACACCTTC.

CDR3 protein: CASSTLDYRGGEQYF. In DNA, the CDR3 is TGCGCCAGCAGCACCCTGGACTACCGGGGAGGGGAGCAGTACTTC. The chain combines TRBV5-1 with TRBJ2-7, with 7 bases identical to TRBD2. The CDR3 loop spans 15 amino acids. With V trimmed by 4 bases and J by 7 bases, 14 bases remained unmatched. Germline assignment: CDR1 SGHRS and CDR2 YFSETQ. Together with reference TRBV5-1 and TRBJ2-7, the CDR3 gives the full variable domain: KAGVTQTPRYLIKTRGQQVTLSCSPISGHRSVSWYQQTPGQGLQFLFEYFSETQRNKGNFPGRFSGRQFSNSRSEMNVSTLELGDSALYLCASSTLDYRGGEQYFGPGTRLTVT.

The CDR3 bases are TGTGCCATCAGTGAGTCTAAGCGGGGGGACTACAATGAGCAGTTCTTC. It specifies CAISESKRGDYNEQFF. This sequence joins TRBV10-3 and TRBJ2-1, with 9 bases identical to TRBD2. Germline CDR1 and CDR2: ENHRY and SYGVKD. The ends lost 0 bases at V and 3 bases at J; junction bases unmatched: 3. The CDR3 totals 16 residues.

This clone was counted between two and nine times. The V call is TRBV11-2, the J call TRBJ1-1; no clear D gene. CDR1 is SGHAT, CDR2 FQNNGV, per germline. There are 12 residues in the CDR3. Between the trimmed V and J ends, which lost 0 bases and 9 bases, there was a span of 8 bases. The CDR3 region is CASSLELGKAFF. The CDR3 DNA is TGTGCCAGCAGCTTAGAGTTGGGAAAAGCTTTCTTT. The full variable domain, with the rest looked up from reference TRBV11-2 and TRBJ1-1, is EAGVAQSPRYKIIEKRQSVAFWCNPISGHATLYWYQQILGQGPKLLIQFQNNGVVDDSQLPKDRFSAERLKGVDSTLKIQPAKLEDSAVYLCASSLELGKAFFGQGTRLTVV.

This clone was seen once. The chain joins TRBV12-5 to TRBJ2-1; 10 bases map to TRBD2. This CDR3 spans 13 amino acids. V was pared by 6 bases and J by 6 bases, with 2 bases of the junction left unmatched. Germline CDR1 LGHNT, CDR2 FRNRAP. Here the CDR3 reads CASGRTSGNEQFF. The DNA of the CDR3 is TGTGCTAGTGGGAGGACTAGCGGCAATGAGCAGTTCTTC.

The chain couples TRBV9 to TRBJ2-5; TRBD1 matches 7 bases. This CDR3 is built from 14 residues. CDR1 is SGDLS, CDR2 YYNGEE, per germline. With 0 bases clipped from V and 4 bases from J, the junction kept 3 bases outside the gene matches. The CDR3 DNA is TGTGCCAGCAGCGTAGAGACAGGGACAGAGACCCAGTACTTC. The encoded protein is CASSVETGTETQYF.

V gene TRBV5-4 combines with J gene TRBJ2-1, with TRBD2 matching 13 bases. Germline V lookup: CDR1 SGHNT, CDR2 YYREEE (reference sequence). The CDR3 is 19 residues long. The junction had 9 bases not matched to a gene; V was cut back by 0 bases and J by 3 bases. CDR3 nucleotides: TGTGCCAGCAGCTTGGCCGGAACTAGCGGGAGGGCCTTCTACAATGAGCAGTTCTTC. It specifies CASSLAGTSGRAFYNEQFF.

The chain recombines TRBV28 with TRBJ2-3; 10 bases line up with TRBD2. Germline trimming cut 4 bases from V and 2 bases from J; bases unmatched to any gene: 6. From germline, CDR1 is MDHEN and CDR2 SYDVKM. The CDR3 contains 16 residues. The CDR3 protein is CASSSITSGNTDTQYF. CDR3 DNA sequence: TGTGCCAGCAGTTCTATCACTAGCGGGAACACAGATACGCAGTATTTT.

The CDR3 is CASSPERGRGPDEQYF. CDR3 nucleotides: TGTGCCAGCAGCCCCGAAAGGGGCAGGGGGCCGGACGAGCAGTACTTC. This chain joins TRBV9 and TRBJ2-7; 8 bases are shared with TRBD1. The CDR3 extends over 16 amino acids. Germline V lookup: CDR1 SGDLS, CDR2 YYNGEE. V trimming: 4 bases; J trimming: 5 bases; junction bases outside the gene matches: 14.

This clone was seen a single time. This chain joins TRBV11-2 and TRBJ2-3; 10 positions agree with TRBD2. The V and J ends lost 5 bases and 2 bases, in that order; junction bases with no gene match: 10. The germline gives CDR1 SGHAT, CDR2 FQNNGV. The CDR3 is 17 residues long. CDR3 protein: CASSLLVSGRPTDTQYF. The CDR3 DNA reads TGTGCCAGCAGCCTACTCGTTAGCGGGAGGCCCACAGATACGCAGTATTTT.

The chain uses TRBV13 and TRBJ1-4; the match to TRBD1 covers 11 bases. The CDR3 runs 14 residues. With V trimmed by 5 bases and J by 8 bases, 4 bases remained unmatched. Germline V lookup: CDR1 PRHDT, CDR2 FYEKMQ (reference sequence). The CDR3 protein is CASSRTGGLEKLFF. In nucleotides, the CDR3 is TGTGCCAGCAGCCGGACAGGGGGCCTGGAAAAACTGTTTTTT.

This chain uses TRBV7-6 with TRBJ1-1; D uncertain. Germline V gives CDR1 SGHVS, CDR2 FNYEAQ. V was shortened by 5 bases and J by 2 bases, with 21 bases between the two germline ends. This CDR3 comprises 17 residues. CDR3 loop: CASSPLYESRVNTEAFF. The CDR3 DNA is TGTGCCAGCAGCCCCTTGTACGAGAGCCGGGTTAACACTGAAGCTTTCTTT. Variable domain in full (rest from reference TRBV7-6 and TRBJ1-1): GAGVSQSPRYKVTKRGQDVALRCDPISGHVSLYWYRQALGQGPEFLTYFNYEAQQDKSGLPNDRFSAERPEGSISTLTIQRTEQRDSAMYRCASSPLYESRVNTEAFFGQGTRLTVV.

As concerns this clone: This same CDR3 is encoded by further DNA sequences in the sample. The CDR3 here is CASRGGRTEAFF. The CDR3 bases are TGTGCCAGCAGGGGGGGGCGGACTGAAGCTTTCTTT. The rearrangement uses TRBV28 and TRBJ1-1; perhaps TRBD1 as D (6 bases). Trimming took off 6 bases at V and 5 bases at J, with 10 bases between the two ends. The CDR3 consists of 12 residues. Germline CDR1 MDHEN, CDR2 SYDVKM.

The V call is TRBV27, the J call TRBJ1-1; D gene ambiguous. The V and J ends lost 7 bases and 2 bases respectively, with 11 bases between them. CDR1 is MNHEY and CDR2 is SMNVEV in the germline V gene (reference sequence). The CDR3 is made up of 13 amino acids. The CDR3 region is CASISQGNTEAFF. For the CDR3, the DNA is TGTGCCAGCATCTCGCAAGGAAACACTGAAGCTTTCTTT.

The CDR3 is CASSLGALAGSDETQYF. The CDR3 coding sequence is TGTGCCAGCAGCTTAGGGGCGTTGGCGGGATCGGATGAGACCCAGTACTTC. The chain carries TRBV7-2 and TRBJ2-5, with a weak D call TRBD2 (6 bases). From germline, CDR1 is SGHTA and CDR2 FQGNSA. Trimming shortened V by 1 base and J by 5 bases, and 20 bases separated the two germline ends. CDR3 size: 17 residues. The entire variable domain, with the rest obtained from reference TRBV7-2 and TRBJ2-5, is as follows: GAGVSQSPSNKVTEKGKDVELRCDPISGHTALYWYRQSLGQGLEFLIYFQGNSAPDKSGLPSDRFSAERTGGSVSTLTIQRTQQEDSAVYLCASSLGALAGSDETQYFGPGTRLLVL.

J is TRBJ1-1 and V is TRBV6-5; maybe TRBD1 (6 bases). There are 15 residues in the CDR3. The V gene's germline CDR1 is MNHEY and CDR2 SVGAGI. Trimming left V 5 bases short and J 4 bases short, with 17 bases between. In DNA, the CDR3 is TGTGCCAGCAGTAACCATAGGGGGGTGGTCACTGAAGCTTTCTTT. The encoded protein is CASSNHRGVVTEAFF.

This chain links TRBV10-3 with TRBJ2-1, with no clear D. V was trimmed by 5 bases and J by 0 bases, leaving 11 bases between them. Germline assignment: CDR1 ENHRY and CDR2 SYGVKD. There are 15 residues in the CDR3. CDR3 sequence: CAISLRVGSYNEQFF. In nucleotides, the CDR3 is TGTGCCATCAGTCTAAGAGTAGGCTCCTACAATGAGCAGTTCTTC.